This TCR beta chain was recorded in a study of vaccination and CD4 T cells after COVID-19. The Oncomine TCR Beta short-read assay sequenced DNA from cultured CD4+ T cells. From cultured CD4+ T cells, genomic DNA was extracted. One entry per CDR3 protein results from TCRdb running MiXCR on the PCR reads. Of 2,900 or so distinct CDR3 sequences listed, more than 60% are singletons. The CDR3 runs 14 residues. Trimming cost V 1 base and J 4 bases, with 10 bases left between them. Germline CDR1 and CDR2: SNHLY and FYNNEI. The treatment was: 10-day PBMC culture with coronavirus spike peptide pools or control peptides (ViraFEST assay). TCR sequencing followed the expansion of antigen-specific T cells with peptide pools in ViraFEST. This clonotype has just a few counts. Its target is unknown.

The sequence derives from a human donor who had recovered from COVID-19. Sample: CD4+ T cells from blood, cultured in vitro. The chain uses TRBV2 and TRBJ1-2; D possibly corresponds to TRBD1 (5 bases). CDR3 DNA sequence: TGTGCCAGCAGTGAAGGTGGGGGTGGCTATGGCTACACCTTC. Protein: CASSEGGGGYGYTF. The full variable domain, in which reference TRBV2 and TRBJ1-2 provide the parts outside the CDR3, is EPEVTQTPSHQVTQMGQEVILRCVPISNHLYFYWYRQILGQKVEFLVSFYNNEISEKSEIFDDQFSVERPDGSNFTLKIRSTKLEDSAMYFCASSEGGGGYGYTFGSGTRLTVV.